Sequencing of this T cell receptor beta chain was carried out in a study of OX40 agonist ivuxolimab in advanced cancers. General study findings and limits: The antigen specificity of the peripheral T cells (those that were expanded) was not determined.

This clone is labeled medium-sized. Its matching antigen is unknown. This sample includes further DNA sequences coding for the same CDR3. This CDR3 contains 15 residues. The V and J ends lost 0 bases and 2 bases, in that order; junction bases with no gene match: 1. CDR1 MNHEY and CDR2 SMNVEV come from the germline V gene (reference sequence). Profiling relied on immunoSEQ multiplex PCR, and the TCRdb table lists in-frame clones only, not all of them. Of approximately 54,000 clones in the sample, less than 95% were seen once. The sample consisted of CD4+ or CD8+ T cells sorted from blood, taken in a trial of the OX40 agonist ivuxolimab. This chain connects TRBV27 to TRBJ2-5, with 9 nucleotides matching TRBD2. The source of this sequence is an adult with an advanced solid tumor such as melanoma, head and neck, liver or kidney cancer. Written as DNA, the CDR3 is TGTGCCAGCAGTTTATCGACTAGCGGACAAGAGACCCAGTACTTC. Encoded protein: CASSLSTSGQETQYF.